These 26 T cell receptor beta chains originate from one sample sequenced in a study of shared clonotypes between healthy human individuals (dated by TCRdb to 2019 to 2021). The library was built by means of the immunoSEQ multiplex PCR assay. TCRdb limited this immuneACCESS table to in-frame rearrangements with V and J called. A share of clones is missing; checked studies link under half to unresolved V genes, and the rest is unexplained. This sample has some 1 million clones in its table, and approximately 76% of those were observed once. Less than 1.5% of the sample is in the top ten clones. The specimen was memory CD4+ T cells sorted from blood. This specimen's cell subset or site label, interpreted: CD45RA-negative fraction. These receptors were collected from a man aged 18 to 29 in good health.

This sequence joins TRBV4-3 and TRBJ2-5, with 10 bases identical to TRBD2. This CDR3 has 16 residues. J lost 5 bases, V lost 0 bases, and 6 bases had no gene match. Germline CDR1 is LGHNA and CDR2 is YSLEER. CDR3 sequence: CASSQDSGGQGETQYF. As DNA, the CDR3 is TGCGCCAGCAGCCAAGATAGCGGGGGGCAGGGGGAGACCCAGTACTTC.

The CDR3 is CASIAPDLNSPLHF. Here the CDR3 DNA reads TGTGCCAGCATCGCCCCGGACTTAAATTCACCCCTCCACTTT. The chain combines TRBV6-6 with TRBJ1-6; D uncertain. The V gene lost 7 bases and the J gene lost 7 bases, with 14 bases spanning the gap. This CDR3 has 14 residues. Germline V gene data show CDR1 as MNHNY and CDR2 as SVGAGI (reference sequence).

The V gene is TRBV5-1, the J gene TRBJ2-3; TRBD1 agrees at 8 bases. CDR1 and CDR2 from the germline V gene are SGHRS and YFSETQ. After removal of 4 bases from V and 1 base from J, the junction contained 5 bases not matched to a gene. This CDR3 comprises 15 residues. CDR3 protein: CASSSGQGGTDTQYF. The CDR3 DNA reads as TGCGCCAGCAGCAGCGGACAGGGAGGCACAGATACGCAGTATTTT.

This clone has more than one count but fewer than ten. This chain joins TRBV30 and TRBJ2-3; TRBD1 might be the D (5 bases). CDR1 is GTSNPN and CDR2 is SVGIG in the germline V gene (reference sequence). The CDR3 runs to 14 residues. V was clipped by 3 bases and J by 2 bases, with 12 bases between them. The CDR3 DNA follows: TGTGCCTGGAGGAGCAGGGCAGCCACAGATACGCAGTATTTT. Translation: CAWRSRAATDTQYF. Supplemented by reference TRBV30 and TRBJ2-3, the full variable domain reads SQTIHQWPATLVQPVGSPLSLECTVEGTSNPNLYWYRQAAGRGLQLLFYSVGIGQISSEVPQNLSASRPQDRQFILSSKKLLLSDSGFYLCAWRSRAATDTQYFGPGTRLTVL.

The chain links TRBV6-5 to TRBJ2-1, with unresolved D. This CDR3 has 11 residues. V shed 7 bases and J shed 9 bases, with 10 bases lying between them. Germline assignment: CDR1 MNHEY and CDR2 SVGAGI. DNA of the CDR3: TGTGCCAGCAATTCCCTTGGTGAGCAGTTCTTC. It translates to CASNSLGEQFF.

This clone showed up just a few times. Possible read error: a much larger clone is one base away. The sample has other DNA sequences that encode this CDR3 too. The J gene is TRBJ2-2, the V gene TRBV6-6; D is undetermined. Germline-derived CDR1 and CDR2 are MNHNY and SVGAGI (reference sequence). V lost 4 bases, J lost 2 bases, and 2 bases lay in between. The CDR3 extends over 12 amino acids. DNA for the CDR3: TGTGCCAGCAGTTTCAACACCGGGGAGCTGTTTTTT. It encodes CASSFNTGELFF.

This clone has only a few counts. The gene calls are TRBV28 and TRBJ1-2, with no clear D. This CDR3 has 13 amino acids. The germline V gene encodes CDR1 MDHEN and CDR2 SYDVKM. The V gene lost 3 bases and the J gene lost 4 bases, with 9 bases spanning the gap. CDR3 DNA sequence: TGTGCCAGCAGTTTGGCAGTCTTCTATGGCTACACCTTC. Its protein product is CASSLAVFYGYTF.

This rearrangement joins TRBV6-6 to TRBJ1-1, with 7 bases identical to TRBD1. The CDR3 contains 13 residues. V lost 5 bases, J lost 5 bases, and 5 bases stayed unmatched. Germline V CDR1 and CDR2: MNHNY, SVGAGI (reference sequence). CDR3 nucleotides: TGTGCCAGCAGTCGGACAGGTTGGACTGAAGCTTTCTTT. Protein product: CASSRTGWTEAFF.

Turning to this clone: Other DNA sequences in the sample encode the same CDR3. The CDR3 is CASSATSGGTTDTQYF. CDR3 coding DNA: TGTGCCAGCAGCGCCACTAGCGGGGGGACGACAGATACGCAGTATTTT. This chain connects TRBV9 to TRBJ2-3; 12 bases are a match to TRBD2. Trimming removed 3 bases from V and 3 bases from J; junction bases left unmatched: 5. The CDR3 loop spans 16 amino acids. CDR1 and CDR2 (germline): SGDLS, YYNGEE.

Turning to this clone: The sample contains more than one DNA sequence encoding this CDR3. V gene TRBV7-2 combines with J gene TRBJ1-1; TRBD1 matches at 9 bases. Germline assignment: CDR1 SGHTA and CDR2 FQGNSA. The junction had 6 bases not matched to a gene; V was cut back by 4 bases and J by 6 bases. The CDR3 has 14 residues. The DNA for the CDR3 is TGTGCCAGCAGCTCAACAGGGGGCGCATCTGAAGCTTTCTTT. Amino acid sequence: CASSSTGGASEAFF.

The chain links TRBV6-5 to TRBJ2-2, with a possible D match to TRBD1 (6 bases). CDR1 is MNHEY, CDR2 SVGAGI, per germline. The CDR3 loop spans 16 amino acids. Trimming removed 0 bases from V and 5 bases from J, with 13 bases in between. In DNA form, the CDR3 reads TGTGCCAGCAGTTACTCGCTTGGGGGCTCTACCGGGGAGCTGTTTTTT. This sequence encodes CASSYSLGGSTGELFF.

CDR3 DNA sequence: TGTGCCATCACCGAGGGGGCTAGCGGACTAACCTACGAGCAGTACTTC. This gives the protein CAITEGASGLTYEQYF. The chain carries TRBV10-3 and TRBJ2-7; D may correspond to TRBD1 or TRBD2 (7 bases each). In germline, CDR1 is ENHRY, CDR2 SYGVKD. The V gene lost 7 bases and the J gene lost 2 bases, with 21 bases spanning the gap. The CDR3 extends over 16 amino acids.

V usage is TRBV2 and J usage is TRBJ1-2, with TRBD1 matching over 9 bases. This CDR3 contains 16 residues. Germline CDR1 SNHLY, CDR2 FYNNEI. V gave up 6 bases and J gave up 3 bases; unmatched junction bases: 11. The CDR3 reads CASRAGQGNRDYGYTF. The CDR3 bases are TGTGCCAGCAGGGCCGGACAGGGGAATAGGGACTATGGCTACACCTTC. The entire variable domain, with the rest obtained from reference TRBV2 and TRBJ1-2, is as follows: EPEVTQTPSHQVTQMGQEVILRCVPISNHLYFYWYRQILGQKVEFLVSFYNNEISEKSEIFDDQFSVERPDGSNFTLKIRSTKLEDSAMYFCASRAGQGNRDYGYTFGSGTRLTVV.

The V gene is TRBV5-1, the J gene TRBJ2-1; 14 nucleotides agree with TRBD2. The CDR3 covers 17 residues. V trimming: 0 bases; J trimming: 9 bases; junction bases outside the gene matches: 8. Per germline, CDR1 SGHRS and CDR2 YFSETQ. Written as DNA, the CDR3 is TGCGCCAGCAGCTTGGGACTAGCGGGAGGGCCAGAGGGTGAGCAGTTCTTC. Its translation is CASSLGLAGGPEGEQFF. Full variable domain (remainder filled in from reference TRBV5-1 and TRBJ2-1): KAGVTQTPRYLIKTRGQQVTLSCSPISGHRSVSWYQQTPGQGLQFLFEYFSETQRNKGNFPGRFSGRQFSNSRSEMNVSTLELGDSALYLCASSLGLAGGPEGEQFFGPGTRLTVL.

The rearrangement joins TRBV7-8 to TRBJ2-7; D possibly matches TRBD1 or TRBD2 (5 bases each). Trimming removed 5 bases from V and 6 bases from J, with 17 bases in between. Per the germline V gene, CDR1 is SGHVS and CDR2 is FQNEAQ. CDR3 length equals 14 residues. CDR3 coding DNA: TGTGCCAGCAGCCCCGGGGCAGGTTCGCTCGAGCAGTACTTC. This sequence encodes CASSPGAGSLEQYF.

The chain employs TRBV9 and TRBJ2-3; a possible D gene is TRBD2 (6 bases). The CDR3 runs to 15 residues. Germline CDR1 and CDR2: SGDLS and YYNGEE. Trimming took off 2 bases at V and 1 base at J, with 11 bases between the two ends. As DNA, the CDR3 is TGTGCCAGCAGCGTTAGCGGTTCCGGCACAGATACGCAGTATTTT. Protein product: CASSVSGSGTDTQYF.

This chain uses TRBV6-1 with TRBJ1-4, with unresolved D. This CDR3 spans 16 amino acids. V was cut by 4 bases and J by 0 bases, with 12 bases left in between. CDR1 is MNHNS, CDR2 SASEGT, per germline. Here the CDR3 reads CASSGETASTNEKLFF. Here the CDR3 DNA reads TGTGCCAGCAGTGGAGAAACAGCATCAACTAATGAAAAACTGTTTTTT.

The chain uses TRBV6-5 and TRBJ2-7, with 7 bases lining up with TRBD1. Germline CDR1 and CDR2: MNHEY and SVGAGI. Germline trimming cut 6 bases from V and 3 bases from J; bases unmatched to any gene: 5. This CDR3 region has 13 residues. CDR3 sequence (DNA): TGTGCCAGCAGACAGGGGCAGGGCTACGAGCAGTACTTC. It codes for CASRQGQGYEQYF.

This clone was counted a few times. The V call is TRBV4-1, the J call TRBJ2-2; TRBD2 matches at 9 bases. This CDR3 is built from 19 residues. After removal of 0 bases from V and 0 bases from J, the junction contained 8 bases not matched to a gene. In germline, CDR1 is MGHRA, CDR2 YSYEKL. CDR3 amino acids: CASSQDPALAGANTGELFF. In DNA, the CDR3 is TGCGCCAGCAGCCAAGATCCGGCTTTAGCGGGGGCGAACACCGGGGAGCTGTTTTTT.

Remarks on this clone: This sample also contains other DNA sequences that code for the same CDR3. V is TRBV11-2 and J is TRBJ2-5; the D is unclear. Trimming removed 1 base at V and 5 bases at J, with 2 bases between. The CDR3 loop spans 11 amino acids. Looked up from germline, CDR1 is SGHAT and CDR2 is FQNNGV. DNA for the CDR3: TGTGCCAGCAGCTTAGCGGAGACCCAGTACTTC. Protein sequence: CASSLAETQYF. The full variable domain, rest sourced from reference TRBV11-2 and TRBJ2-5, is EAGVAQSPRYKIIEKRQSVAFWCNPISGHATLYWYQQILGQGPKLLIQFQNNGVVDDSQLPKDRFSAERLKGVDSTLKIQPAKLEDSAVYLCASSLAETQYFGPGTRLLVL.

This clone was seen more than once but under ten times. The genes are TRBV30 and TRBJ1-3; 8 bases are shared with TRBD1. Per germline, CDR1 GTSNPN and CDR2 SVGIG (reference sequence). Unmatched junction bases numbered 1, after V lost 8 bases and J lost 1 base. The length of the CDR3 is 12 residues. CDR3 in DNA: TGTGCCCGGACAGGGTCTGGAAACACCATATATTTT. This translates into CARTGSGNTIYF. Based on the CDR3 plus reference TRBV30 and TRBJ1-3, the full variable domain is SQTIHQWPATLVQPVGSPLSLECTVEGTSNPNLYWYRQAAGRGLQLLFYSVGIGQISSEVPQNLSASRPQDRQFILSSKKLLLSDSGFYLCARTGSGNTIYFGEGSWLTVV.

This clone was observed a few times. CDR3 protein: CASTDRGNTIYF. For the CDR3, the DNA is TGTGCCAGCACCGACAGGGGTAACACCATATATTTT. The V and J genes are TRBV6-1 and TRBJ1-3; TRBD1 matches at 8 bases. The CDR3 contains 12 residues. The germline CDR1 and CDR2 sequences are MNHNS and SASEGT. J was trimmed by 7 bases and V by 7 bases; bases with no gene match: 3.

The chain carries TRBV7-6 and TRBJ2-1; a weak D match, TRBD2 (5 bases). V was cut by 1 base and J by 3 bases, with 10 bases left in between. This CDR3 region has 15 residues. CDR1 and CDR2 from the germline V gene are SGHVS and FNYEAQ. CDR3 residues: CASSLERGSYNEQFF. In DNA form, the CDR3 reads TGTGCCAGCAGCTTAGAACGGGGAAGCTACAATGAGCAGTTCTTC.

V gene TRBV7-2 combines with J gene TRBJ2-2; D remains unclear. CDR3 length equals 16 residues. V lost 3 bases and J lost 2, with 13 bases in between. From germline, CDR1 is SGHTA and CDR2 FQGNSA. The CDR3 loop reads CASSFPASRNTGELFF. The DNA of the CDR3 is TGTGCCAGCAGCTTTCCGGCTAGTCGAAACACCGGGGAGCTGTTTTTT.

J is TRBJ2-3 and V is TRBV29-1, with no clear D. The V gene lost 4 bases and the J gene lost 11 bases, with 13 bases spanning the gap. Germline V gives CDR1 SQVTM, CDR2 ANQGSEA. This CDR3 is 11 amino acids long. CDR3 nucleotides: TGCAGCGTTGTACCTAAGGACGTGCAGTATTTT. Residues: CSVVPKDVQYF.

The CDR3 nucleotides read TGTGCCAGCAGCTTAGGGGGGAATGCGGCCGGGGAGCTGTTTTTT. The encoded protein is CASSLGGNAAGELFF. This sequence joins TRBV7-9 and TRBJ2-2; D may be TRBD1 or TRBD2 (5 bases each). Germline V gene data show CDR1 as SEHNR and CDR2 as FQNEAQ (reference sequence). The CDR3 runs 15 residues. With 1 base removed from V and 6 bases from J, the gap between germline ends came to 12 bases. Full variable domain (outside the CDR3, taken from reference TRBV7-9 and TRBJ2-2): DTGVSQNPRHKITKRGQNVTFRCDPISEHNRLYWYRQTLGQGPEFLTYFQNEAQLEKSRLLSDRFSAERPKGSFSTLEIQRTEQGDSAMYLCASSLGGNAAGELFFGEGSRLTVL.